A single sample gave rise to the 14 T cell receptor beta chains below, sequenced in a study of CD8 T cells in ankylosing spondylitis. TCRdb passed the 5' RACE reads through MiXCR, listing each CDR3 protein once. Of under 950,000 distinct CDR3 sequences listed, around 20% are singletons. Their antigens remain unidentified. General study points: One TCR beta motif, made up of roughly eight highly homologous variants, appeared characteristic of ankylosing spondylitis blood.

The source material was blood, either unsorted or a sorted T cell fraction (not recorded which). The receptors originated from a male donor with ankylosing spondylitis.

V is TRBV20-1 and J is TRBJ2-2, with D perhaps matching TRBD1 or TRBD2 (6 bases each). V lost 5 bases to trimming and J lost 2 bases, with 15 bases between them. Germline loops: CDR1 DFQATT, CDR2 SNEGSKA (reference sequence). This CDR3 is built from 15 residues. The CDR3 sequence: CSASPGALNTGELFF. CDR3 in DNA: TGCAGTGCTTCCCCGGGGGCCCTTAACACCGGGGAGCTGTTTTTT.

This clonotype was detected ten times or more. This chain joins TRBV27 and TRBJ2-7; 7 bases line up with TRBD2. Unmatched junction bases numbered 4, after V lost 3 bases and J lost 2 bases. The V gene's germline CDR1 is MNHEY and CDR2 SMNVEV (reference sequence). The CDR3 loop spans 14 amino acids. This CDR3 is CASSLGGTAYEQYF. Here the CDR3 DNA reads TGTGCCAGCAGTTTGGGAGGGACGGCCTACGAGCAGTACTTC.

The sample holds a few counts of this clonotype. The rearrangement links TRBV27 to TRBJ1-4, with D unresolved. Germline-derived CDR1 and CDR2 are MNHEY and SMNVEV (reference sequence). The ends were cut back, 4 bases at V and 7 bases at J, with 10 bases in the middle. This CDR3 region has 13 residues. CDR3 DNA sequence: TGTGCCAGCAGTTGGAGGTGGGGTGAAAAACTGTTTTTT. It encodes CASSWRWGEKLFF.

This clonotype was detected many times. The rearrangement links TRBV12-3 or TRBV12-4 to TRBJ2-1; TRBD2 matches 9 bases. The V segment lost 9 bases and the J segment 9 bases; nucleotides outside the gene matches: 15. This CDR3 is 15 amino acids long. CDR3 amino acids: CASLGLAGPPGEQFF. The CDR3 bases are TGTGCCAGTTTAGGGCTAGCGGGGCCCCCGGGTGAGCAGTTCTTC.

This clonotype was counted many times. The chain couples TRBV20-1 to TRBJ2-7; 7 nucleotides match TRBD2. Trimming cost V 5 bases and J 11 bases; bases outside gene matches: 15. The CDR3 extends over 13 amino acids. The V gene's germline CDR1 is DFQATT and CDR2 SNEGSKA (reference sequence). The DNA of the CDR3 is TGCAGTGCTGGCCCACCGCTAGCGGCGAACGAGTACTTC. Translated: CSAGPPLAANEYF.

This clonotype was detected a few times. The CDR3 protein is CATRWGLDVSSPLHF. The CDR3 DNA reads as TGTGCCACGAGATGGGGGCTAGACGTGAGTTCACCCCTCCACTTT. The chain is built from TRBV6-1 and TRBJ1-6; maybe TRBD1 (6 bases). CDR1 MNHNS and CDR2 SASEGT come from the germline V gene. The CDR3 is 15 amino acids. Trimming left V 10 bases short and J 9 bases short, with 22 bases between.

This clonotype was seen many times. V usage is TRBV5-5 and J usage is TRBJ2-6; D gene unclear. Germline CDR1 is SGHKS and CDR2 is YYEKEE (reference sequence). V lost 7 bases and J lost 0, with 5 bases in between. The CDR3 covers 13 residues. CDR3 region: CASLYSGANVLTF. The CDR3, as DNA: TGTGCCAGCCTTTACTCTGGGGCCAACGTCCTGACTTTC.

This clonotype has only a few counts. The gene calls are TRBV12-3 or TRBV12-4 and TRBJ2-1; 15 nucleotides match TRBD2. The trim removed 3 bases at V and 2 bases at J, leaving 5 bases unmatched. CDR3 length: 18 residues. This chain's CDR3 is CASSFGLAGGPAYNEQFF. The CDR3 DNA sequence: TGTGCCAGCAGTTTTGGACTAGCGGGAGGGCCCGCCTACAATGAGCAGTTCTTC.

The gene calls are TRBV7-9 and TRBJ1-1, with 9 bases aligning to TRBD1. Germline V gives CDR1 SEHNR, CDR2 FQNEAQ (reference sequence). V shed 5 bases and J 4 bases; nucleotides not matched to a gene: 5. The CDR3 length is 14 residues. The CDR3 DNA reads TGTGCCAGCAGCGATACAGGGGGCGCCACTGAAGCTTTCTTT. The encoded protein is CASSDTGGATEAFF.

The chain has TRBV27 and TRBJ2-2; a possible D gene is TRBD1 (5 bases). The germline gives CDR1 MNHEY, CDR2 SMNVEV (reference sequence). V lost 3 bases to trimming and J lost 1 base, with 6 bases between them. This CDR3 comprises 14 residues. CDR3 in DNA: TGTGCCAGCAGTTTTGACAGGAACACCGGGGAGCTGTTTTTT. It yields the protein CASSFDRNTGELFF.

This clonotype was observed many times. Written as DNA, the CDR3 is TGTGCCAGCAGTTTCCCGGGACCCTACGAGCAGTACTTC. Amino acid sequence: CASSFPGPYEQYF. J is TRBJ2-7 and V is TRBV12-3 or TRBV12-4; possibly TRBD1 or TRBD2 for D (5 bases each). The CDR3 is 13 amino acids. Trimming left V 3 bases short and J 2 bases short, with 8 bases between.

This clonotype turned up a few times. The chain is built from TRBV7-2 and TRBJ1-4; D not certain. V was pared by 5 bases and J by 6 bases, with 13 bases between. The CDR3 consists of 14 residues. The V gene's germline CDR1 is SGHTA and CDR2 FQGNSA. This CDR3 reads CASSPYPLYEKLFF. The CDR3 DNA follows: TGTGCCAGCAGCCCCTACCCTTTGTATGAAAAACTGTTTTTT.

The table lists this clonotype with a few counts. The chain employs TRBV5-1 and TRBJ2-1, with D perhaps assigned TRBD1 or TRBD2 (6 bases each). Between the trimmed V and J ends, which lost 1 base and 4 bases, there was a span of 15 bases. This CDR3 comprises 16 residues. In germline, CDR1 is SGHRS, CDR2 YFSETQ. The CDR3 protein is CASSLSGGTKYNEQFF. The DNA of the CDR3 is TGCGCCAGCAGCTTGTCAGGCGGGACAAAGTACAATGAGCAGTTCTTC.

This clonotype has a handful of counts. The chain combines TRBV5-6 with TRBJ2-2; unclear D gene. The V gene's germline CDR1 is SGHDT and CDR2 YYEEEE. Trimming took 4 bases from V and 0 from J, leaving 16 bases between them. This CDR3 region has 17 residues. CDR3 protein: CASSDSLGGSNTGELFF. The CDR3 DNA reads TGTGCCAGCAGCGACTCATTGGGCGGTTCGAACACCGGGGAGCTGTTTTTT.